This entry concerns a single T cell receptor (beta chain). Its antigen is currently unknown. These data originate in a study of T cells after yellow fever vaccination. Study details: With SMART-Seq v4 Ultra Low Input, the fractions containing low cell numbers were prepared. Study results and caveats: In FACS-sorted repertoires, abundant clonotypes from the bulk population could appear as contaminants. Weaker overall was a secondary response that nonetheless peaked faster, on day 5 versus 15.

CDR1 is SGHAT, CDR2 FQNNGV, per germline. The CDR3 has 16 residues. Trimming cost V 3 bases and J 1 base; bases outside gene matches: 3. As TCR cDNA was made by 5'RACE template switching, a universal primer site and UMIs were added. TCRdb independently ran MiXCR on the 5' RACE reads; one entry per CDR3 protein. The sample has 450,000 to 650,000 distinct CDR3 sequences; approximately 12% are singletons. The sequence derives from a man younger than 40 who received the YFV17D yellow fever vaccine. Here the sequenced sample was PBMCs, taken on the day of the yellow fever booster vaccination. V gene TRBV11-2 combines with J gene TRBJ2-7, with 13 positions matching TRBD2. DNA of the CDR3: TGTGCCAGCAGCTTCCTACTAGCGGGAGGGTCCTACGAGCAGTACTTC. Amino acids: CASSFLLAGGSYEQYF. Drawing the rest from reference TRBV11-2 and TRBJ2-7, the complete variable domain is EAGVAQSPRYKIIEKRQSVAFWCNPISGHATLYWYQQILGQGPKLLIQFQNNGVVDDSQLPKDRFSAERLKGVDSTLKIQPAKLEDSAVYLCASSFLLAGGSYEQYFGPGTRLTVT.